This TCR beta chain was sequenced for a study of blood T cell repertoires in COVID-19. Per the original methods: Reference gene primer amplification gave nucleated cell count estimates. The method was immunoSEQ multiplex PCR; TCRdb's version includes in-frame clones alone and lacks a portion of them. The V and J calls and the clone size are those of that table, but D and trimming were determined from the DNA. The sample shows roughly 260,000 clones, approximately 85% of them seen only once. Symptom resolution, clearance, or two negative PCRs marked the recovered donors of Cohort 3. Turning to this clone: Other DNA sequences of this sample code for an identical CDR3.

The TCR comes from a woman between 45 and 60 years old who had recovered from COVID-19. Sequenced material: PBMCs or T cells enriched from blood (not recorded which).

For the CDR3, the DNA is TGCGCCAGCAGCTTGGGACAGCCTAATCAGCCCCAGCATTTT. Its protein is CASSLGQPNQPQHF. V gene TRBV5-1 combines with J gene TRBJ1-5; TRBD1 is a possible D gene (5 bases). Per the germline V gene, CDR1 is SGHRS and CDR2 is YFSETQ. Trimming shortened V by 0 bases and J by 4 bases, and 8 bases separated the two germline ends. CDR3 length: 14 amino acids.